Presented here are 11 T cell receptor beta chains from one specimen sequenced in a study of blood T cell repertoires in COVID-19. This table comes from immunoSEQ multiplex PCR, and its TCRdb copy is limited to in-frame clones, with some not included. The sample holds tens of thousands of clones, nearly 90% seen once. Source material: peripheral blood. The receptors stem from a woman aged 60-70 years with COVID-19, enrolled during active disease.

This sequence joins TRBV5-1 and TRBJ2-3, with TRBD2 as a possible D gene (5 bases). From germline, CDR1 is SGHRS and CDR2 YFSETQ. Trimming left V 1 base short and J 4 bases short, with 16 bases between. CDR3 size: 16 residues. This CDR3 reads CASSLPRLAVSDTQYF. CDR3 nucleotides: TGCGCCAGCAGCTTGCCTCGGCTAGCCGTGTCAGATACGCAGTATTTT.

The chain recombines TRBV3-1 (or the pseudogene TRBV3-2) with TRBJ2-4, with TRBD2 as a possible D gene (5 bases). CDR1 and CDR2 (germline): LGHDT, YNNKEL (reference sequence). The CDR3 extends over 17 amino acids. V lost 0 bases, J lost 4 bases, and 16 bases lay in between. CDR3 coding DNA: TGTGCCAGCAGCCAAGACCTTCCCCCGGGGTATAAAAACATTCAGTACTTC. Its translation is CASSQDLPPGYKNIQYF.

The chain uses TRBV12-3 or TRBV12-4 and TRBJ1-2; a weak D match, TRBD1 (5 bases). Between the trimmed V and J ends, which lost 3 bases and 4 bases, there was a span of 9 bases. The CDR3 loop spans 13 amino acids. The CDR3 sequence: CASSLTDFYGYTF. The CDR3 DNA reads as TGTGCCAGCAGTTTGACAGATTTCTATGGCTACACCTTC.

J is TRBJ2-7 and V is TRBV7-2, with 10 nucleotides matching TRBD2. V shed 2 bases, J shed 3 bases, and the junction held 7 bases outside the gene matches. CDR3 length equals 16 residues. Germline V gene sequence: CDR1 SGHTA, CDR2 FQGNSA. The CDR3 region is CASSLNSGRNIYEQYF. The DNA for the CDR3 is TGTGCCAGCAGCTTAAATAGCGGGAGGAATATCTACGAGCAGTACTTC.

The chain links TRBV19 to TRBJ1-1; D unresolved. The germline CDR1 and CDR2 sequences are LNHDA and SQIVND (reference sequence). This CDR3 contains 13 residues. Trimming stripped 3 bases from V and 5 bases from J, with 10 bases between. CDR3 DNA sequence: TGTGCCAGTAGTATTGCGGCCACTACTGAAGCTTTCTTT. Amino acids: CASSIAATTEAFF.

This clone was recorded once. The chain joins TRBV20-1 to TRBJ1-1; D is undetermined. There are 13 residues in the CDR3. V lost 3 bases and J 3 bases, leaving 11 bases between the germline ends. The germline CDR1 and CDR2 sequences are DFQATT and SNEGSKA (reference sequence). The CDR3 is CSASEGDYTEAFF. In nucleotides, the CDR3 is TGCAGTGCTAGTGAGGGAGACTACACTGAAGCTTTCTTT.

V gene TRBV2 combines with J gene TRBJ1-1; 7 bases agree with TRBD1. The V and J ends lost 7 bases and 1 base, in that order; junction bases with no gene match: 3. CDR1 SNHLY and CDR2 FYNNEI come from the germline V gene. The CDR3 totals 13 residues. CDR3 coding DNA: TGTGCCAGCATCCCAGGGGGGAACACTGAAGCTTTCTTT. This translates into CASIPGGNTEAFF.

As DNA, the CDR3 is TGTGCCAGCTTCAGCCCGGGCTGGGGCGATGAGCAGTTCTTC. Translated, it gives CASFSPGWGDEQFF. The chain employs TRBV2 and TRBJ2-1; a possible D gene is TRBD1 (5 bases). CDR1 and CDR2 (germline): SNHLY, FYNNEI. V lost 8 bases to trimming and J lost 8 bases, with 19 bases between them. CDR3 length: 14 residues. The complete variable domain, with remaining parts taken from reference TRBV2 and TRBJ2-1, reads EPEVTQTPSHQVTQMGQEVILRCVPISNHLYFYWYRQILGQKVEFLVSFYNNEISEKSEIFDDQFSVERPDGSNFTLKIRSTKLEDSAMYFCASFSPGWGDEQFFGPGTRLTVL.

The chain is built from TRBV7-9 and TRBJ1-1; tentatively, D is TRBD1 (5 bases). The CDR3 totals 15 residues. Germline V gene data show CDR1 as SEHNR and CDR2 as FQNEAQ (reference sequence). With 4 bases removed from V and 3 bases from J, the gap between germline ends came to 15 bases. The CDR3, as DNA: TGTGCCAGCAGCTGGTATGGGGGGACGGACACTGAAGCTTTCTTT. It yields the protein CASSWYGGTDTEAFF.

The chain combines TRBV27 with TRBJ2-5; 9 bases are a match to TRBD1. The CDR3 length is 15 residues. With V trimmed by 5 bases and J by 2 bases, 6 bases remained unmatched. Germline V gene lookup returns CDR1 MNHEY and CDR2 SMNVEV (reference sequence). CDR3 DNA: TGTGCCAGCAGTCGCGGACAGGGGAGGCAAGAGACCCAGTACTTC. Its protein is CASSRGQGRQETQYF.

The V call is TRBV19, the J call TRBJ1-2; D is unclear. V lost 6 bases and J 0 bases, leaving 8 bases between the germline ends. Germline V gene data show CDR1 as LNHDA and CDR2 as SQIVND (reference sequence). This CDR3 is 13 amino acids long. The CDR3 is CASRVGSNYGYTF. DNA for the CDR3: TGTGCCAGTAGGGTCGGGTCTAACTATGGCTACACCTTC.